This paragraph reports one T cell receptor (beta chain). The source of the sample is a study of T cells expressing NK-cell markers. Reanalyzing the 5' RACE reads, TCRdb keeps one entry per CDR3 protein, without DNA. The sample includes roughly 450,000 distinct CDR3 sequences. The CDR3 contains 16 residues. The germline V gene has CDR1 SNHLY and CDR2 FYNNEI. The source material was blood T cells: a sorted CD56 or NKG2C T cell subset, CD4+ or CD8+ T cells, or bulk PBMC T cells (not recorded which). The TCR originated in a woman between 45 and 60 years old in good health. The rearrangement joins TRBV2 to TRBJ2-3; the TRBD2 assignment by TCRdb is unverifiable without DNA. CDR3 protein: CASSEGQAGAANTQYF.